This TCR beta chain was recovered during a study of T cells after posttransplantation cyclophosphamide (dated by TCRdb to 2016 to 2017). In terms of the full investigation: The study tracked T cell repertoire reconstitution by TRB sequencing after myeloablative bone marrow transplantation using posttransplantation cyclophosphamide as GVHD prophylaxis. Antigen receptor sequencing covered samples from 30 to 45 PTCy-treated patients and around 15 of their related bone marrow donors. TRB sequencing was performed on blood from all 35 or so PTCy patients with 1-year posttransplant specimens. TRB sequencing was also done on up to about 3 additional blood samples from 2 to 5.2 years after transplant in 3 patients, and on pretransplant blood from several patients. Because TRA and TRB clonality were tightly correlated in 9 samples, subsequent TCR analyses were focused on TRB only. Public TRB sequences were queried against a database of over 3,600 sequences associated with responses to pathogens, tumor antigens, self-antigens and alloantigens. The paper as a whole reports these results and caveats: The TRB repertoires of T cells infiltrating skin or the GI tract showed only limited overlap with the TRB repertoires found in blood. Donor-recipient similarity was low at 1-2 months but rose over the first year, and later blood repertoires were often dominated by donor CD8+ memory clones. Across more than 35 patients, recipient CMV seropositivity and CMV reactivation were highly associated with TRB clonality; PTCy diversity was similar to CNI/methotrexate controls.

Comment on this clone: Its recognized antigen is unknown. Base qualities are missing; no much larger clone stands one base away.

Per the germline V gene, SGHRS is the CDR1 and YFSETQ is the CDR2. There are 12 amino acids in the CDR3, from cysteine to phenylalanine inclusive. CDR3 DNA is the only sequence kept; it has 36 bases, read in frame from the first base. The V and J ends are trimmed by 5 bases and 2 bases, leaving 8 bases between them. TRB sequencing used genomic DNA with the immunoSEQ assay at survey resolution or the hsTCRB kit. The published analysis was carried out like this. The immunoSEQ software was used for initial read processing, and the LymphoSeq R package was used for repertoire analyses. Clonality was computed as 1 minus normalized Shannon entropy; Gini coefficient was also calculated for each TRB dataset. To infer phenotypes in unsorted samples, TRB sequences from sorted subsets of the recipient or donor were mapped onto the unsorted samples of the same recipient. The clones in this table, taken by TCRdb from immuneACCESS, are in-frame only. Not every clone is retained; where verified, under half of the shortfall comes from an unresolved V gene, and the cause of the rest is unknown. Clone size and the V and J calls come from that table; the DNA yielded D and trimming. The sample has 45,000 to 60,000 clones on record, around 94% of them singletons. 2.5% to 4% of the sample belongs to the ten largest clones.

Peripheral blood samples were provided by related bone marrow donors on the day of marrow donation. Peripheral blood and bone marrow mononuclear cells were isolated by Ficoll-Hypaque density centrifugation and cryopreserved. Sequenced material: PBMCs. Recombination connected TRBV5-1 to TRBJ2-7; a weak D assignment points to TRBD2 (6 bases agree). This TCR was recovered from a woman between 45 and 65 years old in good health and a related stem cell transplant donor. Here is the DNA: TGCGCCAGCAGGGGGGGAACCTACGAGCAGTACTTC. This is translated as CASRGGTYEQYF.